Ten or more counts support the clone carrying this T cell receptor beta chain. RNA transcripts gave rise to amplified TCR beta CDR3 regions. The study used the HTBI primer set for a first-round RT-PCR of the TCR CDR3. Each CDR3 protein gets one entry after TCRdb re-called the multiplex PCR reads with MiXCR. Altogether about 600,000 distinct CDR3 sequences are present, about 14% being singletons, with the ten largest covering more than 6%. The data were taken from a study of T cells in Graves' hyperthyroidism and ophthalmopathy. The CDR3 consists of 14 residues. V was shortened by 1 base and J by 8 bases, with 12 bases between the two germline ends.

This TCR was sampled from a woman aged 18 to 35 with Graves' ophthalmopathy. Input material: blood. The chain joins TRBV12-3 or TRBV12-4 to TRBJ2-1; TRBD1 might be the D (7 bases). The CDR3 is CASSLGAGGYEQFF. The CDR3 DNA is TGTGCCAGCAGTTTAGGGGCAGGGGGGTATGAGCAGTTCTTC.